The 31 T cell receptor beta chains listed next were all sequenced from one sample in a study of breast tumors, draining lymph nodes, adjacent tissues. One entry per CDR3 protein, called by TCRdb with MiXCR from the multiplex PCR reads. The sample contains some 52,000 distinct CDR3 sequences, roughly 39% of which appear only once. Sequenced material: breast tumor tissue. The receptors come from a female donor with breast cancer. Some clones in this sample may be carry-over from other donors' samples.

There are many counts of this clonotype. This may be a read error, as it is one base from a much larger clone. The chain recombines TRBV7-9 with TRBJ1-2; 8 positions agree with TRBD1. The germline CDR1 and CDR2 sequences are SEHNR and FQNEAQ (reference sequence). The CDR3 has 15 amino acids. CDR3 protein: CASSLEAGGTRGYPF. In DNA form, the CDR3 reads TGTGCCAGCAGCTTAGAGGCAGGGGGCACGAGGGGCTACCCCTTC.

This chain links TRBV19 with TRBJ1-5; TRBD1 is a possible D gene (6 bases). Trimming took 5 bases from V and 14 from J, leaving 19 bases between them. Germline CDR1 LNHDA, CDR2 SQIVND (reference sequence). There are 13 residues in the CDR3. Written as DNA, the CDR3 is TGTGCCAGTAGTCTCAGGGTGGGGGCCTACGAGCATTTT. Translation gives CASSLRVGAYEHF.

There are many counts of this clonotype. The chain is built from TRBV15 and TRBJ2-1, with D maybe TRBD1 (6 bases). Germline-derived CDR1 and CDR2 are LNHNV and YYDKDF (reference sequence). The CDR3 is 15 amino acids. V gave up 4 bases and J gave up 9 bases, with 19 bases separating them. CDR3 residues: CATSTPQGIALEQFF. DNA of the CDR3: TGTGCCACCAGCACCCCACAGGGTATTGCTCTTGAGCAGTTCTTC.

This clonotype was found many times. A read error may explain this, as a much larger clone is one base away. The chain has TRBV5-1 and TRBJ2-5, with D perhaps TRBD1 or TRBD2 (5 bases each). Germline-derived CDR1 and CDR2 are SGHRS and YFSETQ. CDR3 length: 14 amino acids. The CDR3 nucleotides are TGCGCCAGCAGCCCGGGACGCTTCCAAGACACCCAGTACTTC. Its translation is CASSPGRFQDTQYF. Based on the CDR3 plus reference TRBV5-1 and TRBJ2-5, the full variable domain is KAGVTQTPRYLIKTRGQQVTLSCSPISGHRSVSWYQQTPGQGLQFLFEYFSETQRNKGNFPGRFSGRQFSNSRSEMNVSTLELGDSALYLCASSPGRFQDTQYFGPGTRLLVL.

Many counts were recorded for this clonotype. The genes are TRBV3-1 and TRBJ1-6; 10 bases are a match to TRBD1. The CDR3 runs to 15 residues. Germline-derived CDR1 and CDR2 are LGHDT and YNNKEL (reference sequence). The V segment lost 5 bases and the J segment 9 bases; nucleotides outside the gene matches: 7. The CDR3 region is CASSSTGTGVSPLHF. The CDR3 bases are TGTGCCAGCAGCTCAACCGGGACAGGGGTTTCACCCCTCCACTTT.

This clonotype was recorded many times. This rearrangement joins TRBV5-1 to TRBJ2-1; TRBD2 aligns across 7 bases. After removal of 3 bases from V and 8 bases from J, the junction contained 11 bases not matched to a gene. CDR1 is SGHRS, CDR2 YFSETQ, per germline. The CDR3 loop spans 15 amino acids. The CDR3: CASSSVGGRIDEQFF. The CDR3 region has the DNA TGCGCCAGCAGCTCGGTAGGCGGGAGAATAGATGAGCAGTTCTTC.

This clonotype was counted at least ten times. This sequence joins TRBV7-3 and TRBJ2-1; 8 positions match TRBD2. The CDR3 is 19 residues long. J lost 7 bases, V lost 2 bases, and 19 bases had no gene match. Germline-derived CDR1 and CDR2 are SGHTA and FQGTGA. CDR3 in amino acids: CASSLSGGRSRTHMNEQFF. The CDR3 DNA reads as TGTGCCAGCAGCTTATCCGGCGGGAGGAGCAGGACTCATATGAATGAGCAGTTCTTC.

This clonotype has a count of ten or more. The J gene is TRBJ2-7, the V gene TRBV4-3; TRBD2 agrees at 7 bases. CDR3 length: 15 residues. Germline lookup yields CDR1 LGHNA and CDR2 YSLEER. V lost 4 bases to trimming and J lost 3 bases; unmatched junction nucleotides: 9. Here the CDR3 reads CASSRQTTGGYEQYF. The CDR3 DNA reads TGCGCCAGCAGCCGACAAACGACGGGAGGCTACGAGCAGTACTTC.

Here the CDR3 reads CASRLVWGDNSPLHF. In DNA, the CDR3 is TGTGCCAGCCGCCTCGTTTGGGGGGACAATTCACCCCTCCACTTT. V and J are TRBV6-6 and TRBJ1-6; D perhaps matches TRBD1 (5 bases). Per the germline V gene, CDR1 is MNHNY and CDR2 is SVGAGI (reference sequence). V was clipped by 8 bases and J by 7 bases, with 18 bases between them. This CDR3 region has 15 residues.

This clonotype has a count of ten or more. The chain links TRBV11-2 to TRBJ2-7, with D tentatively TRBD1 (6 bases). Germline CDR1 reads SGHAT; CDR2 reads FQNNGV. There are 13 residues in the CDR3. V was cut by 5 bases and J by 11 bases, with 19 bases left in between. As DNA, the CDR3 is TGTGCCAGCAGCCCCGACTCCGGGACACCAGAGTACTTC. Translating it yields CASSPDSGTPEYF.

Of note for this clonotype: The germline gene is not matched at one end of the junction; a read error may be the cause. The chain recombines TRBV5-4 with TRBJ1-2; D uncertain. In germline, CDR1 is SGHNT, CDR2 YYREEE (reference sequence). The CDR3 extends over 15 amino acids. The CDR3 DNA follows: TGTGCCAGCAGCCTGGATCCCGGGAGAAACTATGGCTACGCCTTC. It codes for CASSLDPGRNYGYAF.

About this clonotype itself: Just one base apart from a much larger clone, this may be a read error. The chain uses TRBV9 and TRBJ2-1; TRBD1 matches at 9 bases. The CDR3 is 14 residues long. Germline CDR1 and CDR2: SGDLS and YYNGEE. The CDR3 region is CASSVRTGDNEQSF. CDR3 in DNA: TGTGCCAGCAGCGTTAGGACAGGGGACAATGAGCAGTCCTTC.

This clonotype was seen only a few times. V and J are TRBV19 and TRBJ1-1; D is undetermined. Trimming took off 7 bases at V and 4 bases at J, with 10 bases between the two ends. Germline loops: CDR1 LNHDA, CDR2 SQIVND (reference sequence). The CDR3 has 12 residues. The CDR3 nucleotides read TGTGCCAGTATCAACGGCGGCACTGAAGCTTTCTTT. Amino acids: CASINGGTEAFF.

This sequence joins TRBV15 and TRBJ2-1, with a weak D call TRBD2 (6 bases). V dropped 3 bases and J dropped 0 bases, with 12 bases sitting between them. This CDR3 spans 16 amino acids. The germline gives CDR1 LNHNV, CDR2 YYDKDF (reference sequence). The CDR3 here is CATSSPGGSSYNEQFF. DNA for the CDR3: TGTGCCACCAGCAGCCCCGGGGGTAGCTCCTACAATGAGCAGTTCTTC.

This clonotype was found once. Likely a read error: the CDR3 ends without its conserved phenylalanine or tryptophan. The V gene is TRBV30, the J gene TRBJ2-5; a weak D match, TRBD1 (7 bases). The germline V gene encodes CDR1 GTSNPN and CDR2 SVGIG (reference sequence). CDR3 length equals 13 residues. CDR3 loop: CAWVGGGAETQYL. Here the CDR3 DNA reads TGCGCCTGGGTAGGAGGGGGCGCCGAGACCCAGTACCTC.

About this clonotype: A much larger clone lies a single base off, so this may be a read error. The chain links TRBV10-2 to TRBJ2-1, with D unclear. With 8 bases removed from V and 3 bases from J, the gap between germline ends came to 5 bases. CDR3 length: 11 residues. The germline V gene encodes CDR1 WSHSY and CDR2 SAAADI. The CDR3 DNA reads as TGCGCCAGCGGCATCTACAATGAGCAGTTCTTC. This sequence encodes CASGIYNEQFF.

The table lists this clonotype with many counts. The V gene is TRBV7-9, the J gene TRBJ2-7; 7 nucleotides line up with TRBD2. Germline V gene data show CDR1 as SEHNR and CDR2 as FQNEAQ (reference sequence). V gave up 5 bases and J gave up 6 bases; unmatched junction bases: 16. The CDR3 sequence is 16 residues long. CDR3 DNA: TGTGCCAGCAGCCAATCCCTTCGGGGGGATCGGTCCGAGCAGTACTTC. Its translation: CASSQSLRGDRSEQYF.

This clonotype appeared many times. The chain has TRBV20-1 and TRBJ2-1; 8 bases are shared with TRBD2. CDR1 and CDR2 from the germline V gene are DFQATT and SNEGSKA (reference sequence). CDR3 length equals 16 residues. V trimming: 0 bases; J trimming: 4 bases; junction bases outside the gene matches: 8. The CDR3 DNA reads as TGCAGTGCTAGAGATCCGGGACTAGGAGCTTACAATGAGCAGTTCTTC. Protein: CSARDPGLGAYNEQFF.

This clonotype was counted at least ten times. V gene TRBV5-6 combines with J gene TRBJ2-3; weak D call: TRBD1 (5 bases). Trimming pared 0 bases from V and 6 bases from J, leaving 17 bases between. Germline values: CDR1 SGHDT, CDR2 YYEEEE. The length of the CDR3 is 16 residues. The CDR3 here is CASSLVGQGISDTQYF. The DNA of the CDR3 is TGTGCCAGCAGCTTGGTCGGGCAGGGAATCTCTGATACGCAGTATTTT.

The count of this clonotype is one. This may stem from a read error, because a much larger clone lies one nucleotide away. The chain carries TRBV12-3 or TRBV12-4 and TRBJ2-7; 7 bases fit TRBD2. The CDR3 has 12 residues. The CDR3 DNA sequence: TGTACCAGCAGTGTAGCGGGCTACGAGCAGTACTTC. Its translation: CTSSVAGYEQYF.

This clonotype was seen repeatedly, ten times or more. The V call is TRBV4-1, the J call TRBJ1-4, with D uncertain. Germline V gene sequence: CDR1 MGHRA, CDR2 YSYEKL. V lost 4 bases to trimming and J lost 7 bases, with 10 bases between them. The CDR3 loop spans 13 amino acids. CDR3 in amino acids: CASSPLLGEKLFF. The CDR3 bases are TGCGCCAGCAGCCCCCTTCTGGGTGAAAAACTGTTTTTT.

CDR3 amino acids: CSVVGQGGGYTF. CDR3 nucleotide sequence: TGCAGCGTTGTGGGACAGGGTGGCGGCTACACCTTC. The V and J genes are TRBV29-1 and TRBJ1-2; TRBD1 aligns across 9 bases. CDR1 SQVTM and CDR2 ANQGSEA come from the germline V gene. The CDR3 loop spans 12 amino acids. V was clipped by 4 bases and J by 8 bases; unmatched bases: 5.

This clonotype was observed many times. This sequence joins TRBV13 and TRBJ2-1; 8 nucleotides align to TRBD2. The CDR3 runs 16 residues. The trim removed 5 bases at V and 2 bases at J, leaving 8 bases unmatched. Germline V lookup: CDR1 PRHDT, CDR2 FYEKMQ (reference sequence). CDR3 sequence reads: CASSTKRTSTYNEQFF. The CDR3 nucleotides read TGTGCCAGCAGCACCAAGAGGACTAGCACCTACAATGAGCAGTTCTTC.

This sequence joins TRBV28 and TRBJ1-2; a weak D match, TRBD1 (5 bases). The V gene lost 6 bases and the J gene lost 3 bases, with 17 bases spanning the gap. The CDR3 length is 15 residues. Germline loops: CDR1 MDHEN, CDR2 SYDVKM. The CDR3 DNA reads as TGTGCCAGCAGCAAGGGAGGGGCAGGCCACTATGGCTACACCTTC. Translated: CASSKGGAGHYGYTF.

This clonotype has a count of ten or more. This chain joins TRBV28 and TRBJ1-4; 11 bases align to TRBD1. Trimming at V came to 10 bases and at J to 4 bases, leaving 5 bases not matched to a gene. The CDR3 length is 14 residues. From germline, CDR1 is MDHEN and CDR2 SYDVKM. The CDR3 region is CATYGTGGNEKLFF. CDR3 sequence (DNA): TGTGCCACATATGGGACAGGGGGTAATGAAAAACTGTTTTTT.

As regards this clonotype: A much larger clone lies one base from this, so it may be a read error. The chain uses TRBV9 and TRBJ1-1, with TRBD1 identical over 8 bases. The CDR3 runs to 13 residues. Germline V CDR1 and CDR2: SGDLS, YYNGEE. The CDR3 loop is CASNVGTGTEAFF. The CDR3 DNA follows: TGTGCCAGCAACGTAGGGACAGGCACTGAAGCTTTCTTT. The variable domain in full, with the rest retrieved from reference TRBV9 and TRBJ1-1, is DSGVTQTPKHLITATGQRVTLRCSPRSGDLSVYWYQQSLDQGLQFLIQYYNGEERAKGNILERFSAQQFPDLHSELNLSSLELGDSALYFCASNVGTGTEAFFGQGTRLTVV.

The V and J genes are TRBV15 and TRBJ2-1, with 8 nucleotides matching TRBD1. With V trimmed by 3 bases and J by 10 bases, 5 bases remained unmatched. CDR1 is LNHNV, CDR2 YYDKDF, per germline (reference sequence). The CDR3 covers 13 residues. The CDR3 reads CATSRETGEEQFF. CDR3 sequence (DNA): TGTGCCACCAGCAGGGAGACAGGGGAGGAGCAGTTCTTC.

The genes are TRBV20-1 and TRBJ2-3, with D possibly called TRBD1 or TRBD2 (5 bases each). This CDR3 has 14 amino acids. V was shortened by 6 bases and J by 2 bases, with 15 bases between the two germline ends. Looked up from germline, CDR1 is DFQATT and CDR2 is SNEGSKA (reference sequence). The CDR3 here is CSAPGTGNTDTQYF. The DNA for the CDR3 is TGCAGTGCACCCGGGACCGGTAACACAGATACGCAGTATTTT.

The chain links TRBV20-1 to TRBJ2-1, with 8 bases fitting TRBD2. The CDR3 is 13 amino acids. V lost 3 bases, J lost 2 bases, and 0 bases stayed unmatched. Looked up from germline, CDR1 is DFQATT and CDR2 is SNEGSKA (reference sequence). The CDR3 spells CSARTSAYNEQFF. The CDR3 DNA reads as TGCAGTGCTAGGACTAGCGCCTACAATGAGCAGTTCTTC.

This clonotype was seen only a few times. V gene TRBV29-1 combines with J gene TRBJ1-2, with 7 bases identical to TRBD1. V lost 5 bases, J lost 0 bases, and 9 bases stayed unmatched. The germline V gene encodes CDR1 SQVTM and CDR2 ANQGSEA. This CDR3 has 15 residues. The chain's CDR3 is CSVYTGQHSNYGYTF. CDR3 bases: TGCAGCGTTTACACGGGACAGCATTCTAACTATGGCTACACCTTC.

This clonotype was counted many times. This may arise from a read error, as a much more abundant clone is one base away. This chain uses TRBV20-1 with TRBJ2-7; D is uncertain. CDR3 length: 11 residues. The germline V gene encodes CDR1 DFQATT and CDR2 SNEGSKA (reference sequence). The CDR3 DNA reads as TGCAGTGCTGGAAGGGTTTACGAGCAGTCCTTC. Translated, it gives CSAGRVYEQSF.